The 27 T cell receptor beta chains below come from one sample, sequenced in a study of PD-1 blockade in classical Hodgkin lymphoma. The repertoire was sequenced with immunoSEQ multiplex PCR; TCRdb's copy has only in-frame clones and lacks some. The sample consists of some 96,000 clones, more than 90% of them appearing once. Every patient relapsed after autologous stem cell transplantation, and brentuximab vedotin exposure varied. This specimen was peripheral blood mononuclear cells (PBMCs), taken at baseline. The source of these receptors is a human donor with classical Hodgkin lymphoma.

The rearrangement uses TRBV30 and TRBJ1-1, with D unresolved. With 1 base removed from V and 6 bases from J, the gap between germline ends came to 6 bases. Germline assignment: CDR1 GTSNPN and CDR2 SVGIG (reference sequence). This CDR3 contains 11 residues. CDR3 region: CAWSGSAEAFF. DNA for the CDR3: TGTGCCTGGAGTGGGTCCGCTGAAGCTTTCTTT.

V usage is TRBV5-4 and J usage is TRBJ2-7; D possibly corresponds to TRBD1 (5 bases). Trimming stripped 0 bases from V and 2 bases from J, with 9 bases between. This CDR3 contains 14 residues. Germline values: CDR1 SGHNT, CDR2 YYREEE (reference sequence). The DNA for the CDR3 is TGTGCCAGCAGCTTGGATAGGGGCCCCTACGAGCAGTACTTC. This sequence encodes CASSLDRGPYEQYF.

The V gene is TRBV27, the J gene TRBJ1-1; no reliable D call. Germline V gene lookup returns CDR1 MNHEY and CDR2 SMNVEV (reference sequence). This CDR3 has 15 amino acids. V shed 5 bases and J shed 6 bases, with 19 bases lying between them. In nucleotides, the CDR3 is TGTGCCAGCAGTAGCTGGGGTTCGGCCCTCTCTGAAGCTTTCTTT. It specifies CASSSWGSALSEAFF.

The gene calls are TRBV6-5 and TRBJ1-4; D is possibly TRBD1 (5 bases). Trimming left V 2 bases short and J 6 bases short, with 7 bases between. The CDR3 length is 13 residues. CDR1 is MNHEY and CDR2 is SVGAGI in the germline V gene. DNA for the CDR3: TGTGCCAGCAGTTACGGGGGAGATGAAAAACTGTTTTTT. Protein product: CASSYGGDEKLFF.

The rearrangement links TRBV28 to TRBJ1-5; 10 bases are shared with TRBD1. Per the germline V gene, CDR1 is MDHEN and CDR2 is SYDVKM. This CDR3 comprises 14 residues. V lost 5 bases to trimming and J lost 7 bases; unmatched junction nucleotides: 5. The CDR3 loop reads CASSPGQGTQPQHF. CDR3 in DNA: TGTGCCAGCAGTCCGGGACAGGGGACCCAGCCCCAGCATTTT. The full variable domain, with the rest looked up from reference TRBV28 and TRBJ1-5, is DVKVTQSSRYLVKRTGEKVFLECVQDMDHENMFWYRQDPGLGLRLIYFSYDVKMKEKGDIPEGYSVSREKKERFSLILESASTNQTSMYLCASSPGQGTQPQHFGDGTRLSIL.

This rearrangement joins TRBV9 to TRBJ2-3; TRBD2 matches at 9 bases. The trim removed 0 bases at V and 2 bases at J, leaving 4 bases unmatched. The CDR3 runs 16 residues. Germline V lookup: CDR1 SGDLS, CDR2 YYNGEE. CDR3 in amino acids: CASSVDLAGITDTQYF. CDR3 nucleotide sequence: TGTGCCAGCAGCGTAGACCTAGCGGGAATCACAGATACGCAGTATTTT.

The chain has TRBV30 and TRBJ1-6; tentatively, D is TRBD1 (5 bases). The length of the CDR3 is 12 residues. Trimming pared 5 bases from V and 13 bases from J, leaving 15 bases between. Looked up from germline, CDR1 is GTSNPN and CDR2 is SVGIG (reference sequence). CDR3 DNA sequence: TGTGCCTGGGCCAAAACGGAGGGGCCCCTCCACTTT. Its protein is CAWAKTEGPLHF. Looking up the rest from reference TRBV30 and TRBJ1-6 gives the full variable domain: SQTIHQWPATLVQPVGSPLSLECTVEGTSNPNLYWYRQAAGRGLQLLFYSVGIGQISSEVPQNLSASRPQDRQFILSSKKLLLSDSGFYLCAWAKTEGPLHFGNGTRLTVT.

The genes are TRBV2 and TRBJ2-2, with 8 bases matching TRBD1. The CDR3 is 16 amino acids. The germline V gene has CDR1 SNHLY and CDR2 FYNNEI. With V trimmed by 8 bases and J by 4 bases, 12 bases remained unmatched. CDR3 residues: CASHEYGQGFTGELFF. DNA for the CDR3: TGTGCCAGCCATGAGTACGGACAGGGCTTCACCGGGGAGCTGTTTTTT.

This clone was observed at least ten times. V gene TRBV5-5 combines with J gene TRBJ2-1; 9 bases are a match to TRBD2. Germline V gives CDR1 SGHKS, CDR2 YYEKEE (reference sequence). The CDR3 is 15 amino acids. V shed 0 bases, J shed 5 bases, and the junction held 3 bases outside the gene matches. CDR3: CASSLASGTHNEQFF. DNA of the CDR3: TGTGCCAGCAGCTTGGCTAGCGGGACTCACAATGAGCAGTTCTTC.

The chain joins TRBV11-2 to TRBJ2-1, with 9 bases that match TRBD2. Germline V lookup: CDR1 SGHAT, CDR2 FQNNGV. This CDR3 is 13 amino acids long. With 2 bases clipped from V and 14 bases from J, the junction kept 7 bases outside the gene matches. In DNA, the CDR3 is TGTGCCAGCAGCTTATCGCGGGAGGGCCTGGAGTTCTTC. As protein: CASSLSREGLEFF.

The V and J genes are TRBV2 and TRBJ1-5; 8 bases line up with TRBD1. Germline CDR1 SNHLY, CDR2 FYNNEI. This CDR3 is built from 15 residues. Trimming removed 6 bases from V and 4 bases from J; junction bases left unmatched: 8. CDR3 sequence (DNA): TGTGCCAGCAGACTCGGACAGGGAGGTAATCAGCCCCAGCATTTT. As protein: CASRLGQGGNQPQHF.

The V gene is TRBV10-1, the J gene TRBJ2-1, with 8 positions matching TRBD2. This CDR3 contains 13 residues. CDR1 and CDR2 (germline): WNHNN, SYGVQD (reference sequence). Trimming removed 6 bases from V and 9 bases from J; junction bases left unmatched: 7. The CDR3 DNA follows: TGCGCCAGCAGGAGGGGACTAGGGGGTGAGCAGTTCTTC. The encoded protein is CASRRGLGGEQFF.

This clone was picked up one time. The rearrangement links TRBV5-4 to TRBJ1-2; 8 nucleotides agree with TRBD1. The CDR3 sequence is 14 residues long. V was pared by 5 bases and J by 4 bases, with 7 bases of the junction left unmatched. CDR1 and CDR2 (germline): SGHNT, YYREEE (reference sequence). DNA for the CDR3: TGTGCCAGCAGATCCCAGACAGGGGTCTATGGCTACACCTTC. Protein: CASRSQTGVYGYTF.

The chain has TRBV5-1 and TRBJ2-6, with D hard to call. This CDR3 is built from 13 residues. The V gene lost 8 bases and the J gene lost 8 bases, with 14 bases spanning the gap. CDR1 is SGHRS and CDR2 is YFSETQ in the germline V gene. CDR3 residues: CASRTSRTNVLTF. The CDR3 region has the DNA TGCGCCAGTCGGACCTCAAGGACCAACGTCCTGACTTTC.

The genes are TRBV27 and TRBJ2-3; 7 bases fit TRBD2. This CDR3 comprises 16 residues. Germline CDR1 is MNHEY and CDR2 is SMNVEV (reference sequence). V shed 6 bases and J 1 base; nucleotides not matched to a gene: 10. CDR3 protein: CASRPLRGGGTDTQYF. As DNA, the CDR3 is TGTGCCAGCAGGCCCTTAAGGGGAGGGGGCACAGATACGCAGTATTTT.

The chain links TRBV19 to TRBJ2-1, with 12 bases that match TRBD2. Germline CDR1 LNHDA, CDR2 SQIVND (reference sequence). The CDR3 length is 14 residues. V trimming: 6 bases; J trimming: 9 bases; junction bases outside the gene matches: 6. CDR3 amino acids: CASSLAGGPREQFF. The CDR3, as DNA: TGTGCCAGTAGCCTAGCGGGAGGGCCGCGTGAGCAGTTCTTC. The full variable domain, with the rest looked up from reference TRBV19 and TRBJ2-1, is DGGITQSPKYLFRKEGQNVTLSCEQNLNHDAMYWYRQDPGQGLRLIYYSQIVNDFQKGDIAEGYSVSREKKESFPLTVTSAQKNPTAFYLCASSLAGGPREQFFGPGTRLTVL.

The chain uses TRBV28 and TRBJ2-7; possibly TRBD1 for D (5 bases). V shed 6 bases and J shed 2 bases, with 11 bases lying between them. Germline V lookup: CDR1 MDHEN, CDR2 SYDVKM. The CDR3 has 13 amino acids. CDR3 region: CASRSPGPYEQYF. The DNA for the CDR3 is TGTGCCAGCAGGTCGCCAGGGCCCTACGAGCAGTACTTC.

The chain is built from TRBV19 and TRBJ2-3; D is uncertain. Trimming pared 4 bases from V and 3 bases from J, leaving 11 bases between. CDR1 is LNHDA and CDR2 is SQIVND in the germline V gene (reference sequence). The CDR3 totals 14 residues. The CDR3 protein is CASSTLGSTDTQYF. CDR3 nucleotides: TGTGCCAGTAGTACCCTCGGGTCGACAGATACGCAGTATTTT.

The chain is built from TRBV28 and TRBJ2-1; the match to TRBD1 covers 8 bases. This CDR3 is 17 amino acids long. Germline assignment: CDR1 MDHEN and CDR2 SYDVKM. Trimming removed 2 bases from V and 8 bases from J; junction bases left unmatched: 14. DNA of the CDR3: TGTGCCAGCAGTTTAACCCAGCAGGGGGCAGTGGGCCATGAGCAGTTCTTC. Translation: CASSLTQQGAVGHEQFF.

J is TRBJ1-2 and V is TRBV6-6; 7 bases are a match to TRBD1. Germline V lookup: CDR1 MNHNY, CDR2 SVGAGI (reference sequence). This CDR3 spans 16 amino acids. Losses at the gene ends were 4 bases for V and 2 bases for J; bases not matched to a gene: 10. CDR3 nucleotides: TGTGCCAGCAGTTCAGACTATAGGACAGGCAACTATGGCTACACCTTC. Protein product: CASSSDYRTGNYGYTF.

The chain carries TRBV4-1 and TRBJ1-4; D remains unclear. Germline V gives CDR1 MGHRA, CDR2 YSYEKL. V lost 4 bases to trimming and J lost 3 bases, with 12 bases between them. There are 15 residues in the CDR3. The CDR3 DNA is TGCGCCAGCAGCCCTCGGGCCGGGGCTAATGAAAAACTGTTTTTT. Translation gives CASSPRAGANEKLFF.

V is TRBV6-5 and J is TRBJ1-5; D gene uncertain. Germline values: CDR1 MNHEY, CDR2 SVGAGI. The length of the CDR3 is 13 residues. V was pared by 11 bases and J by 0 bases, with 11 bases between. This CDR3 reads CAVGLNSNQPQHF. CDR3 DNA sequence: TGTGCCGTCGGACTGAATAGCAATCAGCCCCAGCATTTT.

The chain uses TRBV10-3 and TRBJ1-5, with D hard to call. The CDR3 runs to 14 residues. Between the trimmed V and J ends, which lost 2 bases and 6 bases, there was a span of 11 bases. Germline V CDR1 and CDR2: ENHRY, SYGVKD. Here the CDR3 reads CAISEGVGVQPQHF. Here the CDR3 DNA reads TGTGCCATCAGTGAGGGGGTAGGAGTTCAGCCCCAGCATTTT.

The chain has TRBV7-6 and TRBJ2-3, with 10 nucleotides matching TRBD2. V was clipped by 0 bases and J by 0 bases; unmatched bases: 3. This CDR3 spans 17 amino acids. The germline CDR1 and CDR2 sequences are SGHVS and FNYEAQ. CDR3 in DNA: TGTGCCAGCAGCTTAGCCCTAGCGGGGGCTAGCACAGATACGCAGTATTTT. Amino acid sequence: CASSLALAGASTDTQYF.

The CDR3 DNA follows: TGTGCCAGCAGCGCAAGCGGGGGGGCGCAAACTGAAGCTTTCTTT. Translating gives CASSASGGAQTEAFF. The chain combines TRBV7-9 with TRBJ1-1; D is perhaps TRBD1 (6 bases). V was cut by 5 bases and J by 5 bases, with 18 bases left in between. Germline CDR1 and CDR2: SEHNR and FQNEAQ (reference sequence). The CDR3 runs to 15 residues.

The chain has TRBV10-2 and TRBJ2-1, with a possible D match to TRBD1 (6 bases). CDR1 is WSHSY, CDR2 SAAADI, per germline. V was cut by 2 bases and J by 0 bases, with 8 bases left in between. The CDR3 runs to 15 residues. The DNA of the CDR3 is TGCGCCAGCAGTGAGGAAGGGGGCTCCTACAATGAGCAGTTCTTC. Protein sequence: CASSEEGGSYNEQFF.

The chain uses TRBV2 and TRBJ2-7; 15 bases fit TRBD2. CDR3 length: 16 residues. Germline trimming cut 5 bases from V and 3 bases from J; bases unmatched to any gene: 5. The germline gives CDR1 SNHLY, CDR2 FYNNEI. The CDR3 coding sequence is TGTGCCAGCAGTAGAGGACTAGCGGGAGGGGGCTACGAGCAGTACTTC. Translation: CASSRGLAGGGYEQYF.